This note documents a single T cell receptor (beta chain) sequence. Its antigen is still unknown. One base away lies a much larger clone, so this may be a sequencing read error. This sample stems from a study of regulatory T cells in long-lasting Graves disease. To make TCR beta libraries, researchers used iRepertoire HTBI primers and Arm-PCR of CDR3 regions. From the multiplex PCR reads, TCRdb called clonotypes with MiXCR, one entry per CDR3 protein. The repertoire has roughly 400,000 distinct CDR3 sequences, roughly 20% of them found once; the top ten carry 20% to 25%. Time point specified: persistent/refractory GD, antithyroid drugs over 5 years with positive TRAb. From RNA extracted from PBMCs, the TCR library was made. The study's findings and limits: Whereas 950 to 1,000 public clonotypes were shared by new patients, persistent patients shared more, at 2,741.

Germline CDR1 MNHEY, CDR2 SVGEGT. V shed 9 bases and J 1 base; nucleotides not matched to a gene: 16. This CDR3 region has 17 residues. This rearrangement joins TRBV6-2 or TRBV6-3 to TRBJ2-5; 8 bases agree with TRBD1. The sample in question was peripheral blood mononuclear cells (PBMCs), obtained when the disease was refractory, from a patient treated with antithyroid drugs. The TCR originated in a female donor with Graves disease. This CDR3 is CARRRKGTGGAQETQYF. Written as DNA, the CDR3 is TGTGCCAGGAGGCGCAAGGGGACAGGAGGTGCCCAAGAGACCCAGTACTTC.